These 27 T cell receptor beta chains share one sample of origin, sequenced in a study of T-cell memory formation after mild COVID-19. In TCRdb, the 5' RACE reads were re-called with MiXCR into one record per CDR3 protein. The data show 120,000 to 150,000 distinct CDR3 sequences, 15% to 20% seen once. The sequenced material came from PBMCs or a T cell subset sorted from them (not recorded which). These receptors were obtained from an adult woman who had mild COVID-19 (a few samples of this study predate the infection). Cell type and time point are not known.

The V call is TRBV18, the J call TRBJ2-1; D might be TRBD1 (6 bases). Per the germline V gene, CDR1 is KGHSH and CDR2 is LQKENI. The V gene lost 5 bases and the J gene lost 4 bases, with 24 bases spanning the gap. This CDR3 spans 18 amino acids. The CDR3 loop is CASSTRAGAAGRYNEQFF. The CDR3 DNA is TGTGCCAGCTCAACCCGAGCAGGGGCGGCTGGTAGGTACAATGAGCAGTTCTTC.

The V call is TRBV5-1, the J call TRBJ1-4, with D possibly matching TRBD1 (5 bases). In germline, CDR1 is SGHRS, CDR2 YFSETQ. Between the trimmed V and J ends, which lost 9 bases and 8 bases, there was a span of 20 bases. There are 14 residues in the CDR3. CDR3 residues: CAITVGGGREKLFF. The CDR3 DNA reads TGCGCCATCACCGTAGGCGGGGGACGGGAAAAACTGTTTTTT.

V gene TRBV20-1 combines with J gene TRBJ1-1; D gene uncertain. CDR1 and CDR2 (germline): DFQATT, SNEGSKA (reference sequence). Trimming left V 5 bases short and J 0 bases short, with 7 bases between. The CDR3 extends over 12 amino acids. The CDR3 DNA reads TGCAGTGCTCCCGGGCTGAACACTGAAGCTTTCTTT. It translates to CSAPGLNTEAFF.

This chain connects TRBV2 to TRBJ2-3; TRBD1 might be the D (6 bases). V lost 5 bases to trimming and J lost 2 bases, with 23 bases between them. Germline values: CDR1 SNHLY, CDR2 FYNNEI. The CDR3 contains 18 residues. The CDR3 protein is CASSWPRGHHKPTDTQYF. In DNA, the CDR3 is TGTGCCAGCAGTTGGCCCCGGGGACACCACAAACCCACAGATACGCAGTATTTT.

The rearrangement joins TRBV7-9 to TRBJ2-3; D remains ambiguous. CDR3 length equals 14 residues. Germline V gene data show CDR1 as SEHNR and CDR2 as FQNEAQ (reference sequence). Trimming took 1 base from V and 4 from J, leaving 9 bases between them. CDR3 coding DNA: TGTGCCAGCAGCTTAGAAGTTTCAGCAGATACGCAGTATTTT. Its protein product is CASSLEVSADTQYF.

This clonotype came up a few times. The chain has TRBV25-1 and TRBJ1-1, with TRBD1 as a possible D gene (5 bases). CDR3 length equals 10 residues. Germline V gene sequence: CDR1 MGHDK, CDR2 SYGVNS. V lost 7 bases and J 9 bases, leaving 9 bases between the germline ends. CDR3 DNA: TGTGCCAGCATGGAGGGGCAAGCTTTCTTT. It encodes CASMEGQAFF.

The chain recombines TRBV21-1 with TRBJ2-7. TRBV21-1 is given as a pseudogene. This CDR3 region has 12 residues. DNA for the CDR3: TGTGCCAGCAGCAAAGTCACCTACGAGCAGTACTTC. As protein: CASSKVTYEQYF.

The sample holds a few counts of this clonotype. The rearrangement uses TRBV12-3 or TRBV12-4 and TRBJ2-5, with 10 bases aligning to TRBD2. This CDR3 comprises 15 residues. Trimming removed 4 bases from V and 5 bases from J; junction bases left unmatched: 7. The CDR3 protein is CASSSTGTSVETQYF. The CDR3, as DNA: TGTGCCAGCAGTTCAACCGGGACTAGCGTGGAGACCCAGTACTTC.

The chain couples TRBV20-1 to TRBJ1-1; 8 nucleotides line up with TRBD1. The CDR3 consists of 13 residues. The V segment lost 6 bases and the J segment 11 bases; nucleotides outside the gene matches: 14. CDR1 and CDR2 from the germline V gene are DFQATT and SNEGSKA (reference sequence). In DNA, the CDR3 is TGCAGTGCCACCGATACAGGGGGGGCATATGCTTTCTTT. As protein: CSATDTGGAYAFF.

The chain joins TRBV7-9 to TRBJ2-4, with D unresolved. In germline, CDR1 is SEHNR, CDR2 FQNEAQ (reference sequence). The length of the CDR3 is 14 residues. V gave up 2 bases and J gave up 7 bases, with 12 bases separating them. CDR3 in amino acids: CASSLTAGRNIQYF. The DNA for the CDR3 is TGTGCCAGCAGCTTAACAGCAGGCCGTAACATTCAGTACTTC.

The chain has TRBV7-6 and TRBJ2-1; 8 bases line up with TRBD2. From germline, CDR1 is SGHVS and CDR2 FNYEAQ. The length of the CDR3 is 16 residues. J gave up 1 base and V 0 bases, and 2 bases lay outside the gene matches. The CDR3 protein is CASSLALAGSYNEQFF. DNA of the CDR3: TGTGCCAGCAGCTTAGCGCTAGCGGGTTCCTACAATGAGCAGTTCTTC.

This clonotype was observed a few times. The chain combines TRBV2 with TRBJ1-4; no firm D call. Trimming took 2 bases from V and 10 from J, leaving 14 bases between them. Germline CDR1 reads SNHLY; CDR2 reads FYNNEI. The CDR3 consists of 14 residues. The CDR3 region has the DNA TGTGCCAGCAGTGAAATGGGCGGCCTGGGAAAACTGTTTTTT. Translation gives CASSEMGGLGKLFF.

V gene TRBV30 combines with J gene TRBJ2-7; 10 bases fit TRBD1. V was clipped by 4 bases and J by 6 bases; unmatched bases: 6. The V gene's germline CDR1 is GTSNPN and CDR2 SVGIG (reference sequence). This CDR3 contains 13 residues. The CDR3 loop reads CAWKGQGISEQYF. CDR3 coding DNA: TGTGCCTGGAAGGGACAGGGGATCTCCGAGCAGTACTTC.

This clonotype was counted between two and nine times. The chain uses TRBV15 and TRBJ2-5; D not resolved. CDR1 LNHNV and CDR2 YYDKDF come from the germline V gene (reference sequence). This CDR3 contains 13 residues. The V gene lost 4 bases and the J gene lost 5 bases, with 11 bases spanning the gap. The CDR3, as DNA: TGTGCCACCAGCATTAAGGTTCTGGAGACCCAGTACTTC. Its protein is CATSIKVLETQYF.

This chain connects TRBV9 to TRBJ2-7; TRBD1 is a possible D gene (5 bases). Germline loops: CDR1 SGDLS, CDR2 YYNGEE. This CDR3 is 13 amino acids long. V lost 2 bases, J lost 2 bases, and 8 bases lay in between. The CDR3 DNA reads as TGTGCCAGCAGCGTTCAGGGCGCCTACGAGCAGTACTTC. Encoded protein: CASSVQGAYEQYF. The full variable domain, its missing parts supplied by reference TRBV9 and TRBJ2-7, is DSGVTQTPKHLITATGQRVTLRCSPRSGDLSVYWYQQSLDQGLQFLIQYYNGEERAKGNILERFSAQQFPDLHSELNLSSLELGDSALYFCASSVQGAYEQYFGPGTRLTVT.

J is TRBJ2-3 and V is TRBV20-1; TRBD2 matches at 11 bases. The length of the CDR3 is 16 residues. Per the germline V gene, CDR1 is DFQATT and CDR2 is SNEGSKA (reference sequence). The V and J ends lost 6 bases and 1 base, in that order; junction bases with no gene match: 9. CDR3 region: CSAHLAGGGRTDTQYF. The CDR3 region has the DNA TGCAGTGCCCATTTAGCGGGAGGGGGACGCACAGATACGCAGTATTTT.

The rearrangement joins TRBV12-3 or TRBV12-4 to TRBJ2-2; a possible D gene is TRBD2 (6 bases). Trimming cost V 5 bases and J 4 bases, with 17 bases left between them. The CDR3 spans 16 residues. The CDR3 region is CASSIGGKVGTGELFF. For the CDR3, the DNA is TGTGCCAGCAGTATCGGCGGGAAGGTGGGCACCGGGGAGCTGTTTTTT.

In its sample, this clonotype was seen many times. The CDR3 here is CSAGTSGSRYEQYF. The CDR3 coding sequence is TGCAGTGCTGGGACTAGCGGGAGTCGGTACGAGCAGTACTTC. The chain couples TRBV20-1 to TRBJ2-7; 14 positions agree with TRBD2. The germline V gene has CDR1 DFQATT and CDR2 SNEGSKA (reference sequence). V shed 5 bases and J 4 bases; nucleotides not matched to a gene: 4. The CDR3 is 14 residues long.

J is TRBJ2-6 and V is TRBV7-9, with TRBD1 matching over 7 bases. CDR1 is SEHNR and CDR2 is FQNEAQ in the germline V gene (reference sequence). The junction had 4 bases not matched to a gene; V was cut back by 5 bases and J by 3 bases. The CDR3 totals 15 residues. The CDR3 coding sequence is TGTGCCAGCAGCCTAGGGACAGTTGGGGCCAACGTCCTGACTTTC. Protein sequence: CASSLGTVGANVLTF. The entire variable domain, with the rest obtained from reference TRBV7-9 and TRBJ2-6, is as follows: DTGVSQNPRHKITKRGQNVTFRCDPISEHNRLYWYRQTLGQGPEFLTYFQNEAQLEKSRLLSDRFSAERPKGSFSTLEIQRTEQGDSAMYLCASSLGTVGANVLTFGAGSRLTVL.

Only a few counts were recorded for this clonotype. The J gene is TRBJ2-2, the V gene TRBV2; weak D call: TRBD2 (5 bases). CDR1 and CDR2 (germline): SNHLY, FYNNEI. This CDR3 has 15 amino acids. V was clipped by 6 bases and J by 1 base, with 12 bases between them. The CDR3 sequence: CASSPDYLNTGELFF. In nucleotides, the CDR3 is TGTGCCAGCAGCCCCGACTACCTGAACACCGGGGAGCTGTTTTTT.

This clonotype has a handful of counts. The chain is built from TRBV2 and TRBJ2-1, with a weak D call TRBD1 (5 bases). Germline V lookup: CDR1 SNHLY, CDR2 FYNNEI. V was pared by 3 bases and J by 6 bases, with 12 bases between. This CDR3 contains 14 residues. CDR3 nucleotides: TGTGCCAGCAGTGATCGACAGCATAGCAATGAGCAGTTCTTC. The encoded protein is CASSDRQHSNEQFF.

This clonotype came up a few times. The chain is built from TRBV4-2 and TRBJ1-5, with a possible D match to TRBD1 (6 bases). V dropped 0 bases and J dropped 6 bases, with 12 bases sitting between them. The CDR3 has 15 amino acids. CDR1 and CDR2 (germline): LGHNA, YNFKEQ. DNA of the CDR3: TGTGCCAGCAGCCAAGATCAACAGGGTGGTCAGCCCCAGCATTTT. Residues: CASSQDQQGGQPQHF.

The table lists this clonotype with a few counts. This sequence joins TRBV5-4 and TRBJ2-3; D unclear. The CDR3 sequence is 13 residues long. Germline loops: CDR1 SGHNT, CDR2 YYREEE (reference sequence). The ends were cut back, 4 bases at V and 9 bases at J, with 15 bases in the middle. The CDR3 is CASSLEPDHTQYF. The CDR3 nucleotides are TGTGCCAGCAGCCTTGAACCGGACCACACGCAGTATTTT.

This clonotype was counted a few times. The rearrangement links TRBV15 to TRBJ2-1; D could derive from TRBD1 or TRBD2 (6 bases each). Germline assignment: CDR1 LNHNV and CDR2 YYDKDF (reference sequence). Deletions cut 1 base from V and 9 bases from J, with 19 bases between. The CDR3 is made up of 16 amino acids. CDR3 sequence: CATSRGQQGLGGEQFF. The CDR3 coding sequence is TGTGCCACCAGCAGAGGACAACAGGGACTCGGGGGTGAGCAGTTCTTC.

This clonotype was found once. The chain carries TRBV6-2 or TRBV6-3 and TRBJ2-2; D may be TRBD1 (6 bases). CDR1 is MNHEY, CDR2 SVGEGT, per germline. V shed 6 bases and J shed 1 base, with 9 bases lying between them. CDR3 length: 14 amino acids. The CDR3 is CASRKTGNTGELFF. CDR3 in DNA: TGTGCCAGCAGAAAGACAGGGAACACCGGGGAGCTGTTTTTT.

This clonotype showed up just a few times. This chain joins TRBV4-2 and TRBJ2-7; weak D call: TRBD1 (5 bases). Germline CDR1 LGHNA, CDR2 YNFKEQ. Trimming left V 0 bases short and J 0 bases short, with 12 bases between. The CDR3 is made up of 16 amino acids. CDR3 bases: TGTGCCAGCAGCCAAGACCTGGGGCCGAGCTCCTACGAGCAGTACTTC. This codes for CASSQDLGPSSYEQYF.

V and J are TRBV4-3 and TRBJ2-1, with 10 positions matching TRBD2. The CDR3 length is 17 residues. Per the germline V gene, CDR1 is LGHNA and CDR2 is YSLEER. The V segment lost 0 bases and the J segment 5 bases; nucleotides outside the gene matches: 7. CDR3 sequence: CASSQDQEAGGNNEQFF. The CDR3 DNA sequence: TGCGCCAGCAGCCAAGATCAGGAAGCGGGAGGGAACAATGAGCAGTTCTTC.